These T cell receptor beta chains were read from a single sample in a study of blood T cell repertoires in COVID-19. Sequenced by immunoSEQ multiplex PCR; TCRdb stores in-frame clones only, minus some. This table holds 150,000 to 200,000 clones, approximately 84% found once. Specimen: peripheral blood. The receptors were sampled from a human donor with acute or convalescent COVID-19. The donor label of this sample is uncertain. The CDR3 runs from the conserved cysteine through the conserved F or W. The D gene is left open where the match is weak. Clone size is given for some rows only: seen once, a few or many times, or a class if the clone is expanded.

d_gene | j_gene | v_gene | abundance | CDR3aa | CDR3nt
TRBD2 | TRBJ2-1 | TRBV7-9 | - | CASSLGSSGKNEQFF | TGTGCCAGCAGCTTAGGGTCTAGCGGGAAGAATGAGCAGTTCTTC
- | TRBJ2-3 | TRBV9 | - | CASSVALRDTQYF | TGTGCCAGCAGCGTAGCCCTCCGGGATACGCAGTATTTT
- | TRBJ1-2 | TRBV5-1 | few | CASSLEPGSGSGYTF | TGCGCCAGCAGCTTGGAGCCAGGCAGTGGTAGTGGCTACACCTTC
TRBD2 | TRBJ2-1 | TRBV2 | - | CASSGSGVTNEQFF | TGTGCCAGCAGTGGAAGCGGGGTTACGAATGAGCAGTTCTTC
TRBD1 | TRBJ1-4 | TRBV6-1 | - | CASSEGQADEKLFF | TGTGCCAGCAGTGAGGGACAGGCAGATGAAAAACTGTTTTTT
- | TRBJ2-7 | TRBV11-2 | - | CASSRTGSYEQYF | TGTGCCAGCAGCCGCACGGGGAGCTACGAGCAGTACTTC
TRBD1 | TRBJ1-5 | TRBV10-3 | - | CAISEDRGLGSNQPQHF | TGTGCCATCAGTGAGGACAGGGGGCTGGGTAGCAATCAGCCCCAGCATTTT
- | TRBJ1-3 | TRBV19 | few | CASSGAGGASGNTIYF | TGTGCCAGTAGCGGGGCCGGGGGGGCCTCTGGAAACACCATATATTTT
- | TRBJ1-1 | TRBV28 | once | CASSLLGGGGRNTEAFF | TGTGCCAGCAGTTTATTAGGGGGGGGCGGCCGGAACACTGAAGCTTTCTTT
- | TRBJ2-1 | TRBV27 | - | CASSLGARMSSYNEQFF | TGTGCCAGCAGTTTAGGGGCCAGGATGAGCTCCTACAATGAGCAGTTCTTC
- | TRBJ2-7 | TRBV10-1 | - | CASSLTGVYEQYF | TGCGCCAGCAGCTTGACAGGCGTCTACGAGCAGTACTTC
TRBD1 | TRBJ1-3 | TRBV28 | - | CASSPYSGGSGNTIYF | TGTGCCAGCAGTCCCTATTCAGGGGGTTCTGGAAACACCATATATTTT
- | TRBJ2-3 | TRBV9 | - | CASSVVSGLLDTQYF | TGTGCCAGCAGCGTAGTTTCAGGGTTGTTAGATACGCAGTATTTT
TRBD1 | TRBJ2-7 | TRBV3-1/TRBV3-2 | few | CASSHGQGYEQYF | TGTGCCAGCAGCCATGGACAGGGCTACGAGCAGTACTTC
TRBD2 | TRBJ2-5 | TRBV4-2 | - | CASSSAPGGYQETQYF | TGTGCCAGCAGCTCCGCCCCCGGGGGGTACCAAGAGACCCAGTACTTC
- | TRBJ2-5 | TRBV20-1 | few | CSARGWQTQYF | TGCAGTGCTAGAGGGTGGCAAACCCAGTACTTC
- | TRBJ2-2 | TRBV21-1 | - | CASSKKKGRLRAGAYTGELFF | TGTGCCAGCAGCAAAAAGAAAGGGAGGTTACGGGCGGGAGCCTACACCGGGGAGCTGTTTTTT
TRBD1 | TRBJ1-2 | TRBV6-1 | - | CASSERGTGLSGYTF | TGTGCCAGCAGTGAAAGGGGGACAGGCCTAAGTGGCTACACCTTC
- | TRBJ2-3 | TRBV11-2 | - | CASSWGDGWTDTQYF | TGTGCCAGCAGCTGGGGGGACGGGTGGACAGATACGCAGTATTTT
TRBD2 | TRBJ2-7 | TRBV28 | - | CASSGPSGRSYEQYF | TGTGCCAGCAGTGGACCTAGCGGGCGCTCCTACGAGCAGTACTTC
- | TRBJ2-5 | TRBV7-3 | few | CASSQDYQETQYF | TGTGCCAGCAGCCAAGACTATCAAGAGACCCAGTACTTC
- | TRBJ1-2 | TRBV3-1/TRBV3-2 | - | CASSQDLGGRGYTF | TGTGCCAGCAGCCAAGATCTTGGGGGCCGTGGCTACACCTTC
TRBD2 | TRBJ2-3 | TRBV11-2 | - | CASSLDRTSGGRQYF | TGTGCCAGCAGCTTAGATCGGACTAGCGGGGGCCGACAGTATTTT
TRBD1 | TRBJ1-5 | TRBV7-9 | once | CASSPQGAVGNQPQHF | TGTGCCAGCAGCCCGCAGGGGGCTGTGGGCAATCAGCCCCAGCATTTT
- | TRBJ1-5 | TRBV28 | once | CASSLLSSTGNQPQHF | TGTGCCAGCAGTTTACTATCCTCCACGGGTAATCAGCCCCAGCATTTT
- | TRBJ1-5 | TRBV18 | - | CASSRGGDNQPQHF | TGTGCCAGCTCACGAGGAGGGGACAATCAGCCCCAGCATTTT
- | TRBJ1-1 | TRBV5-4 | - | CASKERRGAGDTEAFF | TGTGCCAGCAAAGAAAGGCGGGGGGCAGGCGACACTGAAGCTTTCTTT
TRBD2 | TRBJ2-3 | TRBV19 | - | CASSIGTSGSTDTQYF | TGTGCCAGTAGTATAGGGACTAGCGGGAGTACAGATACGCAGTATTTT